This TCR beta chain emerged from a study of T cells after yellow fever vaccination. The CDR3 contains 12 residues. V was clipped by 5 bases and J by 3 bases, with 5 bases between them. Germline CDR1 reads MNHEY; CDR2 reads SMNVEV (reference sequence). Template switching with 5'RACE generated the TCR cDNA and added a universal primer site and UMIs. TCRdb fed the 5' RACE reads into MiXCR, producing one record per CDR3 protein. The sample lists some 170,000 distinct CDR3 sequences; around 9.3% were seen once. About this clonotype itself: Antigen unknown.

Study-wide points: Overlap between CD4 and CD8 compartments was detected for a small share of clonotypes.

The sample in question was CD8+ T cells sorted from PBMCs, obtained 45 days after the yellow fever booster vaccination. The rearrangement uses TRBV27 and TRBJ2-1; D uncertain. This TCR was sampled from a man between 18 and 35 years old who received the YFV17D yellow fever vaccine. This CDR3 reads CASSQDYNEQFF. The CDR3 region has the DNA TGTGCCAGCAGTCAGGACTACAATGAGCAGTTCTTC.